A selection of T cell receptor beta chains follows, all from one sample in a study of blood T cell repertoires in COVID-19. Profiled with immunoSEQ multiplex PCR; TCRdb holds only in-frame clones, not every one. Of about 170,000 clones in the sample, 85% were seen once. The material sequenced was peripheral blood. These receptors came from a human donor with acute or convalescent COVID-19. The donor label of this sample is uncertain. CDR3s include the opening cysteine and the closing phenylalanine or tryptophan. A D gene is named only where the DNA matches it firmly. Expanded clones are given a class, and other clones once, few, many or no size at all.

j_call,v_call,clone_size,d_call,cdr3_nt,cdr3_aa
TRBJ2-7,TRBV5-1,-,TRBD1,TGCGCCAGCAGCGATCAACCGGGACAGGGAGTCAACGAGCAGTACTTC,CASSDQPGQGVNEQYF
TRBJ1-3,TRBV10-3,-,TRBD1,TGTGCCAGCTCCTTAGTGGGGAGCCGGGACAGGGCTATCACCATATATTTT,CASSLVGSRDRAITIYF
TRBJ1-4,TRBV4-2,-,-,TGTGCCAGCAGCCTCGGGTCAGGGGCAAATGAAAAACTGTTTTTT,CASSLGSGANEKLFF
TRBJ2-6,TRBV7-9,-,-,TGTGCCAGCAGCTTCTCAGGGGGGACTGGGGCCAACGTCCTGACTTTC,CASSFSGGTGANVLTF
TRBJ2-6,TRBV18,-,-,TGTGCCAGCTCACCCGAACTTGCCTCTGGGGCCAACGTCCTGACTTTC,CASSPELASGANVLTF
TRBJ2-6,TRBV6-4,few,-,TGTGCCAGCGGAACAGGATCGGGTGGGGCCAACGTCCTGACTTTC,CASGTGSGGANVLTF
TRBJ2-7,TRBV7-2,-,-,TGTGCCAGCAGCCCTATTGCAAGGACTGGCACCTACGAGCAGTACTTC,CASSPIARTGTYEQYF
TRBJ1-5,TRBV6-6,-,TRBD1,TGTGCCACCAAGGACAGGGAGAATCAGCCCCAGCATTTT,CATKDRENQPQHF
TRBJ2-7,TRBV7-9,-,TRBD1,TGTGCCAGCAGCCCGAGAGGAACAGGCCCGGTAACCCCAGGGGGGCAGTACTTC,CASSPRGTGPVTPGGQYF
TRBJ1-1,TRBV7-9,-,-,TGTGCTCTCCAACCCCGAGGGCCTTCGCCCATGAACACTGAAGCTTTCTTT,CALQPRGPSPMNTEAFF
TRBJ1-1,TRBV11-2,few,-,TGTGCCAGCAGCTTTTGGGCGAACACTGAAGCTTTCTTT,CASSFWANTEAFF
TRBJ2-7,TRBV6-4,-,TRBD1,TGTGCCAGCAGTCTGAGGGAAGGGGGCGGTTACGAGCAGTACTTC,CASSLREGGGYEQYF
TRBJ1-3,TRBV7-2,-,-,TGTGCCAGCAGCTTAGTTGCGGCCAGCTCTGGAAACACCATATATTTT,CASSLVAASSGNTIYF
TRBJ1-4,TRBV3-1/TRBV3-2,once,-,TGTGCCAGCAGCTCTTATTCCGGGGCCGGGGGTGAAAAACTGTTTTTT,CASSSYSGAGGEKLFF
TRBJ2-1,TRBV7-3,few,TRBD2,TGTGCCAGCAGCCCAGCAAGGCGGGGGGGCTACAATGAGCAGTTCTTC,CASSPARRGGYNEQFF
TRBJ2-5,TRBV11-3,once,-,TGTGCCAGCAGCGTACCCTTATCGGGGAGCACGGAGACCCAGTACTTC,CASSVPLSGSTETQYF
TRBJ2-2,TRBV7-9,-,-,TGTGCCAGCATCCGGGTAGGAACCGGGGAGCTGTTTTTT,CASIRVGTGELFF
TRBJ1-2,TRBV7-2,-,TRBD1,TGTGCCAGCAGCGCGGGACAGGGGAACTATGGCTACACCTTC,CASSAGQGNYGYTF
TRBJ1-2,TRBV6-2/TRBV6-3,-,-,TGTGCCAGCAGTTACCTCCCGGGGGGGGCCAATGGCTACACCTTC,CASSYLPGGANGYTF
TRBJ1-6,TRBV19,-,-,TGTGCCAGTAGTAGGGGCTCTAATTCACCCCTCCACTTT,CASSRGSNSPLHF
TRBJ1-1,TRBV18,-,TRBD1,TGTGCCAGCTCCCCGACAGGGATGGGTACTGAAGCTTTCTTT,CASSPTGMGTEAFF
TRBJ2-1,TRBV7-9,-,TRBD2,TGTGCCAGCAGCGCACTAGCGGGGGTCAAGAACTGGAATGAGCAGTTCTTC,CASSALAGVKNWNEQFF
TRBJ1-5,TRBV19,-,TRBD1,TGTGCCAGTAGTATTAGACAGGGGGCATCGGGCAATCAGCCCCAGCATTTT,CASSIRQGASGNQPQHF
TRBJ1-5,TRBV30,-,TRBD1,TGTGCCTGGAGTACAGGGGAAGGACAGCCCCAGCATTTT,CAWSTGEGQPQHF
TRBJ2-1,TRBV28,-,TRBD2,TGTGCCAGCAGAACGATAGGATGGGGGGGAAATGAGCAGTTCTTC,CASRTIGWGGNEQFF
TRBJ2-5,TRBV5-6,-,TRBD2,TGTGCCAGCAGCTTAGGGCTAGCGGGGGGTCAAGAGACCCAGTACTTC,CASSLGLAGGQETQYF
TRBJ2-3,TRBV7-3,-,TRBD2,TGTGCCAGCAGCTTAACTAGCGGGGGTGATACGCAGTATTTT,CASSLTSGGDTQYF
TRBJ2-7,TRBV11-2,-,-,TGTGCCAGCAGCCCAAGGGGTGCCCCCGAGCAGTACTTC,CASSPRGAPEQYF
TRBJ1-1,TRBV4-3,-,-,TGCGCCAGCAGCCAAACCGGGGGGAGGTGGACTGAAGCTTTCTTT,CASSQTGGRWTEAFF
TRBJ2-3,TRBV5-8,-,-,TGTGCCAGCAGCTTCCCAGGGGTTACAGATACGCAGTATTTT,CASSFPGVTDTQYF
TRBJ1-3,TRBV24-1,few,TRBD1,TGTGCCACCAGTGCGGGACAGGGGACTGGAAACACCATATATTTT,CATSAGQGTGNTIYF
TRBJ2-5,TRBV30,-,TRBD1,TGTGCCTCTTCGGGACAGGGTTCGGTAGAGACCCAGTACTTC,CASSGQGSVETQYF
TRBJ2-5,TRBV11-2,-,TRBD2,TGTGCCAGCAGCTTGGTCCCCTCTGGGCGGGGGGCCCAAGAGACCCAGTACTTC,CASSLVPSGRGAQETQYF
TRBJ2-2,TRBV28,-,TRBD1,TGTGCCAGCATCTCGGGGACAGGGAATTTGGGCGGGGAGCTGTTTTTT,CASISGTGNLGGELFF
TRBJ1-2,TRBV27,few,-,TGTGCCAGCAGTTGGAGGGAGGGATATGGCTACACCTTC,CASSWREGYGYTF
TRBJ1-5,TRBV7-9,once,-,TGTGCCAGCAGCTTATCATCAGGGATTGGTCAGCCCCAGCATTTT,CASSLSSGIGQPQHF
TRBJ1-1,TRBV19,-,-,TGTGCCAGTAGTCCCACTCTCATCATGAACACTGAAGCTTTCTTT,CASSPTLIMNTEAFF
TRBJ1-1,TRBV12-3/TRBV12-4,-,-,TGTGCCAGCAGTTCGGGGTACACTGAAGCTTTCTTT,CASSSGYTEAFF
TRBJ1-1,TRBV6-5,-,TRBD1,TGTGCCAGCAGTTACTCGAGGACAGGGATCGCTGAAGCTTTCTTT,CASSYSRTGIAEAFF
TRBJ2-2,TRBV10-2,once,TRBD2,TGCGCCAGCAGTGATTCCGGGGGGGCTCACACCGGGGAGCTGTTTTTT,CASSDSGGAHTGELFF
TRBJ2-7,TRBV6-6,few,TRBD1,TGTGCCAGCAACCTACAGGGGTTCTCCTACGAGCAGTACTTC,CASNLQGFSYEQYF
TRBJ2-3,TRBV29-1,-,TRBD2,TGCAGCGGGAGTAGCGGGGGGATCACAGATACGCAGTATTTT,CSGSSGGITDTQYF
TRBJ2-7,TRBV6-4,-,TRBD2,TGTGCCAGCTGGACTAGCGGGGGGGTCTCCTACGAGCAGTACTTC,CASWTSGGVSYEQYF
TRBJ2-2,TRBV7-6,-,TRBD1,TGTGCCAGCAGCTCACGGACAGGGGTTGTCGTCGGGGAGCTGTTTTTT,CASSSRTGVVVGELFF
TRBJ2-7,TRBV2,-,TRBD2,TGTGCCAGCACTTTGGGACTAGCGGGGGTGTACGAGCAGTACTTC,CASTLGLAGVYEQYF
TRBJ1-4,TRBV7-3,-,-,TGTGCCAGCAGCTTGTGGGCAGACAAAAATTCAGAAAAACTGTTTTTT,CASSLWADKNSEKLFF
TRBJ2-1,TRBV6-5,-,TRBD1,TGTGCCAGCAGGGGACAGGGGGCTGTCAATGAGCAGTTCTTC,CASRGQGAVNEQFF